Listed here are 26 T cell receptor beta chains from one sample, sequenced in a study of blood T cells in healthy people across ages. Then a second PCR, running about 7 to 11 cycles, was carried out with a sample-barcoded 5' primer and a J-beta primer mix. MiXCR, applied by TCRdb to the 5' RACE reads, yields one record per CDR3 protein. Among 800,000 to 1,000,000 distinct CDR3 sequences listed, 45% to 50% were seen once. The material sequenced was blood. These receptors came from a man aged 30 to 45 in good health.

The chain uses TRBV9 and TRBJ2-5; D gene unclear. Trimming pared 2 bases from V and 1 base from J, leaving 12 bases between. The V gene's germline CDR1 is SGDLS and CDR2 YYNGEE. CDR3 length equals 15 residues. The DNA for the CDR3 is TGTGCCAGCAGCGTCTACGACTCCACCCAAGAGACCCAGTACTTC. Amino acid sequence: CASSVYDSTQETQYF.

The gene calls are TRBV12-3 or TRBV12-4 and TRBJ2-1; 7 bases agree with TRBD2. CDR3 length: 15 residues. V was pared by 7 bases and J by 1 base, with 7 bases of the junction left unmatched. The CDR3: CASTPMGGSYNEQFF. In DNA, the CDR3 is TGTGCCAGCACCCCCATGGGGGGGTCCTACAATGAGCAGTTCTTC.

There are a few counts of this clonotype. The rearrangement joins TRBV4-1 to TRBJ2-3; 7 nucleotides align to TRBD1. J gave up 2 bases and V 4 bases, and 6 bases lay outside the gene matches. The V gene's germline CDR1 is MGHRA and CDR2 YSYEKL. This CDR3 is 15 amino acids long. DNA for the CDR3: TGCGCCAGCAGCCCCGACAGGGCTTTCACAGATACGCAGTATTTT. This codes for CASSPDRAFTDTQYF.

The CDR3, as DNA: TGCAGCGTTGAGGATGTAGGGGGTAGGGCTTTCTTT. It codes for CSVEDVGGRAFF. The chain is built from TRBV29-1 and TRBJ1-1; weak D call: TRBD1 (6 bases). V lost 3 bases and J 11 bases, leaving 16 bases between the germline ends. Germline loops: CDR1 SQVTM, CDR2 ANQGSEA. The CDR3 consists of 12 residues.

On this clonotype itself: A much larger clone is a single base away; this may be a read error. The chain links TRBV7-8 to TRBJ2-4; 8 bases line up with TRBD1. Trimming at V came to 5 bases and at J to 13 bases, leaving 13 bases not matched to a gene. CDR3 size: 14 residues. Germline CDR1 reads SGHVS; CDR2 reads FQNEAQ. Here the CDR3 DNA reads TGTGCCAGCAGCGGACAGGGTTTTTCCTACGGGCAGTACTTC. Translating it yields CASSGQGFSYGQYF.

This chain uses TRBV6-5 with TRBJ2-2; D is perhaps TRBD1 or TRBD2 (5 bases each). V lost 1 base and J lost 4, with 13 bases in between. CDR1 MNHEY and CDR2 SVGAGI come from the germline V gene. The CDR3 spans 16 residues. The DNA of the CDR3 is TGTGCCAGCAGTTACTTTCGGGGTCAGGGCACCGGGGAGCTGTTTTTT. Its protein product is CASSYFRGQGTGELFF.

The chain carries TRBV2 and TRBJ2-3; perhaps TRBD2 as D (6 bases). CDR3 length: 17 residues. From germline, CDR1 is SNHLY and CDR2 FYNNEI. The V end was cut by 4 bases, the J end by 2 bases, with 19 bases between. CDR3 sequence: CASSGSPGSGPTDTQYF. The DNA of the CDR3 is TGTGCCAGCAGTGGGTCCCCGGGTAGCGGACCCACAGATACGCAGTATTTT.

The chain combines TRBV29-1 with TRBJ2-7; D possibly uses TRBD1 or TRBD2 (5 bases each). The CDR3 is 15 residues long. Germline CDR1 is SQVTM and CDR2 is ANQGSEA. Here the CDR3 DNA reads TGCAGGACCGCCTCGCCGGGGACGGCATCCTACGAGCAGTACTTC. Its protein product is CRTASPGTASYEQYF.

The rearrangement uses TRBV10-3 and TRBJ1-2; no reliable D call. V gave up 2 bases and J gave up 4 bases, with 8 bases separating them. The CDR3 runs 13 residues. Germline lookup yields CDR1 ENHRY and CDR2 SYGVKD. CDR3 in amino acids: CAISEGEPYGYTF. The CDR3 DNA reads as TGTGCCATCAGTGAGGGGGAGCCCTATGGCTACACCTTC.

This clonotype occurred a few times. A read error may be the cause here, since a much bigger clone is one base away. The rearrangement links TRBV24-1 to TRBJ2-1; TRBD1 might be the D (6 bases). TRBJ2-7 matches the DNA end more closely, so the J call is doubtful. This CDR3 has 16 residues. In germline, CDR1 is KGHDR, CDR2 SFDVKD. CDR3 loop: CATSDADRKLYNEQYF. The DNA for the CDR3 is TGTGCCACCAGTGATGCCGACAGGAAACTATACAATGAGCAGTACTTC.

This clonotype has only a few counts. The V and J genes are TRBV9 and TRBJ2-5; D remains unclear. The CDR3 loop spans 14 amino acids. Germline CDR1 reads SGDLS; CDR2 reads YYNGEE. V was cut by 0 bases and J by 1 base, with 7 bases left in between. CDR3 in amino acids: CASSVARSQETQYF. CDR3 coding DNA: TGTGCCAGCAGCGTAGCTAGGAGCCAAGAGACCCAGTACTTC.

This clonotype was picked up many times. This chain joins TRBV7-9 and TRBJ1-6, with TRBD1 as a possible D gene (5 bases). Germline assignment: CDR1 SEHNR and CDR2 FQNEAQ (reference sequence). There are 16 residues in the CDR3. V was pared by 5 bases and J by 9 bases, with 20 bases between. The CDR3 nucleotides are TGTGCCAGCAGCCCACCGCCCGGGACTTCAACTTCACCCCTCCACTTT. Translation gives CASSPPPGTSTSPLHF.

V and J are TRBV28 and TRBJ2-7; D possibly uses TRBD1 or TRBD2 (5 bases each). The length of the CDR3 is 14 residues. Deletions cut 2 bases from V and 3 bases from J, with 11 bases between. Germline assignment: CDR1 MDHEN and CDR2 SYDVKM. The CDR3 nucleotides are TGTGCCAGCAGTTTAGACGGGGCCTTCTACGAGCAGTACTTC. It codes for CASSLDGAFYEQYF. The full variable domain, in which reference TRBV28 and TRBJ2-7 provide the parts outside the CDR3, is DVKVTQSSRYLVKRTGEKVFLECVQDMDHENMFWYRQDPGLGLRLIYFSYDVKMKEKGDIPEGYSVSREKKERFSLILESASTNQTSMYLCASSLDGAFYEQYFGPGTRLTVT.

The V call is TRBV28, the J call TRBJ2-2, with D possibly TRBD2 on 6 matching bases. Trimming removed 5 bases from V and 1 base from J, with 14 bases in between. The CDR3 extends over 16 amino acids. Germline CDR1 is MDHEN and CDR2 is SYDVKM. The CDR3 spells CASSGAGGVNTGELFF. CDR3 nucleotide sequence: TGTGCCAGCAGTGGGGCCGGGGGAGTGAACACCGGGGAGCTGTTTTTT. Looking up the rest from reference TRBV28 and TRBJ2-2 gives the full variable domain: DVKVTQSSRYLVKRTGEKVFLECVQDMDHENMFWYRQDPGLGLRLIYFSYDVKMKEKGDIPEGYSVSREKKERFSLILESASTNQTSMYLCASSGAGGVNTGELFFGEGSRLTVL.

The chain recombines TRBV5-1 with TRBJ2-4; 8 bases align to TRBD1. TRBJ2-7 matches the DNA end more closely, so the J call is doubtful. Germline CDR1 SGHRS, CDR2 YFSETQ. CDR3 size: 17 residues. The CDR3 DNA reads as TGCGCCAGCAGCTTCTCCCCCAGGGCGGACAGGGACTACGAGCAGTACTTC. This sequence encodes CASSFSPRADRDYEQYF.

This clonotype was counted only a few times. The chain links TRBV5-8 to TRBJ2-3; 8 nucleotides match TRBD1. With V trimmed by 4 bases and J by 3 bases, 7 bases remained unmatched. The CDR3 consists of 15 residues. Per germline, CDR1 SGHTS and CDR2 YDEGEE. The CDR3 nucleotides read TGTGCCAGCAGCCAAGGACAGGGTAGGACAGATACGCAGTATTTT. Its protein product is CASSQGQGRTDTQYF.

V is TRBV28 and J is TRBJ2-5; a possible D gene is TRBD2 (5 bases). V shed 2 bases and J shed 3 bases, with 19 bases lying between them. This CDR3 comprises 17 residues. Per the germline V gene, CDR1 is MDHEN and CDR2 is SYDVKM. CDR3 sequence: CASSLTGVNYPKETQYF. The CDR3, as DNA: TGTGCCAGCAGTTTAACCGGGGTGAATTACCCAAAAGAGACCCAGTACTTC.

The genes are TRBV20-1 and TRBJ2-1, with 11 bases lining up with TRBD1. Germline V gene sequence: CDR1 DFQATT, CDR2 SNEGSKA (reference sequence). Unmatched junction bases numbered 7, after V lost 6 bases and J lost 3 bases. The length of the CDR3 is 15 residues. The CDR3 sequence: CSARDGTGGYNEQFF. CDR3 in DNA: TGCAGTGCCCGAGACGGGACAGGGGGCTACAATGAGCAGTTCTTC.

Notes on this clonotype: Germline is not matched at one junction end, which may reflect a read error. This chain uses TRBV11-1 with TRBJ2-3; no clear D gene. This CDR3 is built from 12 residues. CDR1 is SGHAT and CDR2 is FQDESV in the germline V gene (reference sequence). CDR3 sequence reads: CASSLTTDMQYF. In DNA, the CDR3 is TGTGCCAGCAGCCTAACCACAGATATGCAGTATTTT.

This clonotype was detected a few times. This chain uses TRBV29-1 with TRBJ2-1, with 8 bases matching TRBD2. With V trimmed by 1 base and J by 3 bases, 2 bases remained unmatched. The CDR3 sequence is 14 residues long. Germline V gives CDR1 SQVTM, CDR2 ANQGSEA. The CDR3 region is CSVEGGGIYNEQFF. CDR3 nucleotide sequence: TGCAGCGTTGAAGGCGGGGGGATCTACAATGAGCAGTTCTTC.

This clonotype was observed at least ten times. The rearrangement joins TRBV7-2 to TRBJ2-3; D uncertain. Germline V gene sequence: CDR1 SGHTA, CDR2 FQGNSA. Trimming pared 6 bases from V and 6 bases from J, leaving 10 bases between. The CDR3 sequence is 12 residues long. The CDR3 protein is CASSPYGDTQYF. CDR3 coding DNA: TGTGCCAGCAGTCCCTATGGGGATACGCAGTATTTT.

This clonotype was counted between two and nine times. The V and J genes are TRBV4-2 and TRBJ2-3; 8 nucleotides align to TRBD2. CDR3 length: 17 amino acids. CDR1 is LGHNA and CDR2 is YNFKEQ in the germline V gene. Losses at the gene ends were 0 bases for V and 4 bases for J; bases not matched to a gene: 9. The chain's CDR3 is CASSQDWSGSRADTQYF. CDR3 DNA: TGTGCCAGCAGCCAAGACTGGAGCGGGAGCAGGGCAGATACGCAGTATTTT.

V and J are TRBV6-6 and TRBJ2-7; TRBD1 might be the D (5 bases). CDR1 is MNHNY and CDR2 is SVGAGI in the germline V gene (reference sequence). The CDR3 has 14 amino acids. V lost 0 bases to trimming and J lost 4 bases, with 10 bases between them. The CDR3 DNA reads TGTGCCAGCAGTTACTCAGCGACAGCTTACGAGCAGTACTTC. It specifies CASSYSATAYEQYF.

V gene TRBV21-1 combines with J gene TRBJ2-7; TRBD1, the table's D call, lacks a check against the DNA. TRBV21-1 is assigned pseudogene status. The length of the CDR3 is 16 residues. CDR3 protein: CASSKDGREVSYEQYF. CDR3 in DNA: TGTGCCAGCAGCAAAGATGGCAGGGAAGTTTCCTACGAGCAGTACTTC.

This clonotype was picked up one time. V is TRBV6-1 and J is TRBJ2-1, with 9 bases that match TRBD2. CDR1 and CDR2 (germline): MNHNS, SASEGT. J lost 4 bases, V lost 4 bases, and 11 bases had no gene match. The CDR3 extends over 17 amino acids. CDR3 sequence (DNA): TGTGCCAGCAGTGTTAGCCTAAGCGGGGGGTCATACAATGAGCAGTTCTTC. This codes for CASSVSLSGGSYNEQFF.

Ten or more counts support this clonotype. The rearrangement links TRBV7-2 to TRBJ2-7, with 9 bases matching TRBD2. The CDR3 contains 13 residues. Trimming at V came to 5 bases and at J to 4 bases, leaving 3 bases not matched to a gene. Germline V lookup: CDR1 SGHTA, CDR2 FQGNSA. In DNA form, the CDR3 reads TGTGCCAGCAGCAATAGCGGGGGTTACGAGCAGTACTTC. Protein: CASSNSGGYEQYF.